This T cell receptor (beta chain) is from a study of CXCR3-negative and CXCR3-positive naive CD8 T cells. Findings and limits, study-wide: High diversity, comparable across both naive subsets, contrasted with much lower diversity in memory CD8+ cells. Across naive subsets, surface CD5 expression was comparable, and TCR strength was inferred from properties of the TRB CDR3. TRB CDR3s of CXCR3-positive naive cells were more hydrophobic than those of CXCR3-negative naive cells.

Preparation of TRB cDNA libraries relied on 5' RACE carrying UMI labels. Reprocessing the 5' RACE reads, TCRdb reports a single entry for every CDR3 protein and omits DNA. The table gives several thousand distinct CDR3 sequences; the top ten clones make up about 1.1% of it. Cells that were CD45RO-CCR7+CD27+CD95- constituted naive CD8+ T cells. Germline CDR1 reads SQVTM; CDR2 reads ANQGSEA. The CDR3 loop spans 13 amino acids. For this clonotype: Its antigen remains unidentified.

This receptor was obtained from a human donor in good health. Some clones in this sample may be carry-over from other donors' samples. The genes are TRBV29-1 and TRBJ2-7; TCRdb names TRBD1, which stays unverified in the absence of DNA. Material for sequencing was naive CXCR3- CD8+ T cells from blood. Subset reported: CD45RO-CCR7+CD27+CD95- naive CD8+ T cells lacking CXCR3 (TNR3-). The CDR3 region is CSVVLWGKDEQYF.